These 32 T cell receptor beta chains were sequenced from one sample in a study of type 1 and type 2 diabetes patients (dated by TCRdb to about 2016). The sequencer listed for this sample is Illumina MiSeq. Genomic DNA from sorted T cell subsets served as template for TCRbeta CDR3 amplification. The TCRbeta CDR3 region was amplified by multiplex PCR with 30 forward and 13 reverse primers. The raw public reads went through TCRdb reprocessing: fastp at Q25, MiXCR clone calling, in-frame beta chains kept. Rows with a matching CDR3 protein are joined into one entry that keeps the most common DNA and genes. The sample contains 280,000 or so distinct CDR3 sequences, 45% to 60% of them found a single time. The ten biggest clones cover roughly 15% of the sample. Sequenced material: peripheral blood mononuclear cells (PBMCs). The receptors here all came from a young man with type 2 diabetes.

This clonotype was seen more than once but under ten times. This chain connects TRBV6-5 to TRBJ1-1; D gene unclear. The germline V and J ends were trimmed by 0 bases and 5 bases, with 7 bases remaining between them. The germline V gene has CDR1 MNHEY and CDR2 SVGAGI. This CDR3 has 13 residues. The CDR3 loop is CASSYSLGTEAFF. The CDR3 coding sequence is TGTGCCAGCAGTTACTCCTTAGGGACTGAAGCTTTCTTT.

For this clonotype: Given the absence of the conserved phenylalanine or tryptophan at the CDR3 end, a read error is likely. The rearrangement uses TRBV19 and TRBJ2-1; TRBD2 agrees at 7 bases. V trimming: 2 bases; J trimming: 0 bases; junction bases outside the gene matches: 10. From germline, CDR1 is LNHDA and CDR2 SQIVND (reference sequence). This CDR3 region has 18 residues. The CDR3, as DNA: TGTGCCAGTAGTATAATCCGGGTGGGCGGGAGCTCCTACAATGAGCAGTTCCTC. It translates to CASSIIRVGGSSYNEQFL.

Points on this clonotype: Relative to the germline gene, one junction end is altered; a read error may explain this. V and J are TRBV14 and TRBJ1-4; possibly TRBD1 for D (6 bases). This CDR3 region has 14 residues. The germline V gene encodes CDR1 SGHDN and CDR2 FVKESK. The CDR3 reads CASSLGTNNKKLFF. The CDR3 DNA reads TGTGCCAGCAGCCTCGGGACAAATAATAAAAAACTGTTTTTT.

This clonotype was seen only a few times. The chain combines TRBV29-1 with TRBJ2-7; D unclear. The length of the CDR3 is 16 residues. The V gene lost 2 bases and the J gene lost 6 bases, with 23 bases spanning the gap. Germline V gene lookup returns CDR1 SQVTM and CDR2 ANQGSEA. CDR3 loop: CSVESVRIGQASEQYF. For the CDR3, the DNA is TGCAGCGTTGAAAGCGTGCGGATCGGCCAGGCCTCCGAGCAGTACTTC.

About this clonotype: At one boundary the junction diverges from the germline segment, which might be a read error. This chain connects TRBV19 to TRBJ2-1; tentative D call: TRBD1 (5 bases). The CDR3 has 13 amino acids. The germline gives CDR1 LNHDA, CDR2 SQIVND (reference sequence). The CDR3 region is CASRQGSYNERFF. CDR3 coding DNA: TGTGCCAGTAGGCAGGGCTCCTACAATGAGCGGTTCTTC.

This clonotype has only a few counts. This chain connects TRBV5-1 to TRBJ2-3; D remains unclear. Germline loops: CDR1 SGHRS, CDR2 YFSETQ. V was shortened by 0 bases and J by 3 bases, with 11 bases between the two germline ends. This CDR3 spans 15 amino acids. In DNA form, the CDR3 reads TGCGCCAGCAGCTTGGTCGGTTGGGGAACAGATACGCAGTATTTT. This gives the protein CASSLVGWGTDTQYF.

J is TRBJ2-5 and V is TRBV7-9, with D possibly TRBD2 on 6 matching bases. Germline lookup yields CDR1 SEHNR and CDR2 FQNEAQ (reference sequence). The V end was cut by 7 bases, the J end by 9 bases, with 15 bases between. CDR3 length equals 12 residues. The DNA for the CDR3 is TGTGCCAGCACCATCCAGAGGGAGGCCCAGTACTTC. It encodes CASTIQREAQYF. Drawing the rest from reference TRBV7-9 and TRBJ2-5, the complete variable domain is DTGVSQNPRHKITKRGQNVTFRCDPISEHNRLYWYRQTLGQGPEFLTYFQNEAQLEKSRLLSDRFSAERPKGSFSTLEIQRTEQGDSAMYLCASTIQREAQYFGPGTRLLVL.

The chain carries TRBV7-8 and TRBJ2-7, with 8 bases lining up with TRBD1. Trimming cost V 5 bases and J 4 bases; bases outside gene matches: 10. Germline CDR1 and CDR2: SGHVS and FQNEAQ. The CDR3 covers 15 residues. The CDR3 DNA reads TGTGCCAGCAGCGTTAGGGACAGGTTAGCGTACGAGCAGTACTTC. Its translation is CASSVRDRLAYEQYF.

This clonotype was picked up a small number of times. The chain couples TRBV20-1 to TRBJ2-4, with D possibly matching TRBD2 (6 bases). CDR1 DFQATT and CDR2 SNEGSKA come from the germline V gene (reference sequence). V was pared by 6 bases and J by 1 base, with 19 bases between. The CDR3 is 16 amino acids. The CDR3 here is CSAPSGGSGAKNIQYF. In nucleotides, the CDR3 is TGCAGTGCCCCATCCGGGGGTTCGGGGGCCAAAAACATTCAGTACTTC.

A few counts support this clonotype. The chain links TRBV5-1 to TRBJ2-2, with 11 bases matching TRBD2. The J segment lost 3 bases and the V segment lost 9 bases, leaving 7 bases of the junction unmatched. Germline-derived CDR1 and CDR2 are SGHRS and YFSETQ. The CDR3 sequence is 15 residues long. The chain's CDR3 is CATAKGLADTGELFF. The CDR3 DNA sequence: TGCGCCACCGCTAAGGGACTAGCGGACACCGGGGAGCTGTTTTTT.

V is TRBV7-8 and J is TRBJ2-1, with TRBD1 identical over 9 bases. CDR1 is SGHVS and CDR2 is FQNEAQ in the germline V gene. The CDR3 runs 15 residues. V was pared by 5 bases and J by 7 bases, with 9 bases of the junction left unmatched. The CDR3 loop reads CASSPGTGRGNEQFF. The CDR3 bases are TGTGCCAGCAGCCCCGGGACAGGGAGAGGGAATGAGCAGTTCTTC.

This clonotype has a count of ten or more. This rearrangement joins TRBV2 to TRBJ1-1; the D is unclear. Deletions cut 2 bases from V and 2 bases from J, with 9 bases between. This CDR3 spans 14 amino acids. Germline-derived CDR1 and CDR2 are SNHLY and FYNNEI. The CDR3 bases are TGTGCCAGCAGTGAAATCAGAGTAAACACTGAAGCTTTCTTT. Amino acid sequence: CASSEIRVNTEAFF. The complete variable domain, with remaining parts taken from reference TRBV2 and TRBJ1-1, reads EPEVTQTPSHQVTQMGQEVILRCVPISNHLYFYWYRQILGQKVEFLVSFYNNEISEKSEIFDDQFSVERPDGSNFTLKIRSTKLEDSAMYFCASSEIRVNTEAFFGQGTRLTVV.

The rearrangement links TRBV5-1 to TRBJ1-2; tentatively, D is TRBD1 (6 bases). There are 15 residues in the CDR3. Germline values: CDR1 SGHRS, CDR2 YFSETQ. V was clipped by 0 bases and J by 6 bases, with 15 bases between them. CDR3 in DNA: TGCGCCAGCAGCTTGGTACGAGTACAGGGTGATGGCTACACCTTC. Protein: CASSLVRVQGDGYTF.

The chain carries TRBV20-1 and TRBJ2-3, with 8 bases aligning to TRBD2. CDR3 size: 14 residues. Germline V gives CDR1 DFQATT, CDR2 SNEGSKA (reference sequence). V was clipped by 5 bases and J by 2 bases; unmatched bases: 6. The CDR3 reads CSAPGGHVTDTQYF. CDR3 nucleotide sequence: TGCAGTGCTCCGGGGGGGCACGTCACAGATACGCAGTATTTT.

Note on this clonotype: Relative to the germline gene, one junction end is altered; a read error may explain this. CDR3 DNA sequence: TGTGCCACCAGCGGTCGCATCGCACAAGAGGCCCAGTACTTC. It encodes CATSGRIAQEAQYF. The chain has TRBV15 and TRBJ2-5; D call uncertain. The CDR3 runs to 14 residues. Per the germline V gene, CDR1 is LNHNV and CDR2 is YYDKDF (reference sequence).

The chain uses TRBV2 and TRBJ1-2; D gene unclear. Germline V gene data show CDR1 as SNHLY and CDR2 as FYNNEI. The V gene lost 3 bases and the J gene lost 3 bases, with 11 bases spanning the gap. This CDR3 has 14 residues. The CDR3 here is CASSELDRDYGYTF. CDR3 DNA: TGTGCCAGCAGTGAGTTGGACCGAGACTATGGCTACACCTTC. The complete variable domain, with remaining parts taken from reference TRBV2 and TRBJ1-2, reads EPEVTQTPSHQVTQMGQEVILRCVPISNHLYFYWYRQILGQKVEFLVSFYNNEISEKSEIFDDQFSVERPDGSNFTLKIRSTKLEDSAMYFCASSELDRDYGYTFGSGTRLTVV.

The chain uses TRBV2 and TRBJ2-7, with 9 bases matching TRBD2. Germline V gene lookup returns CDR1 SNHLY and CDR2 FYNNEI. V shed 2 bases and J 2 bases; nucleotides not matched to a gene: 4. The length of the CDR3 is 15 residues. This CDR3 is CASSETSGRTYEQYF. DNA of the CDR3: TGTGCCAGCAGTGAAACAAGCGGGAGGACCTACGAGCAGTACTTC.

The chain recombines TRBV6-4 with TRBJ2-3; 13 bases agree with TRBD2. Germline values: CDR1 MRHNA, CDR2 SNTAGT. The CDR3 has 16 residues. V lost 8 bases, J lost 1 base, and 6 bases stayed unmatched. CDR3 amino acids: CASAVGTSGGTDTQYF. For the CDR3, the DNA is TGTGCCAGCGCCGTCGGGACTAGCGGGGGCACAGATACGCAGTATTTT.

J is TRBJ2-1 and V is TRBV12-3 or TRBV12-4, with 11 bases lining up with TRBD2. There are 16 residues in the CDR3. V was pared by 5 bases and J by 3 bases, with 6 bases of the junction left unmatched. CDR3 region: CASSRGLAGGYNEQFF. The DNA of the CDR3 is TGTGCCAGCAGTCGTGGCCTAGCGGGAGGCTACAATGAGCAGTTCTTC.

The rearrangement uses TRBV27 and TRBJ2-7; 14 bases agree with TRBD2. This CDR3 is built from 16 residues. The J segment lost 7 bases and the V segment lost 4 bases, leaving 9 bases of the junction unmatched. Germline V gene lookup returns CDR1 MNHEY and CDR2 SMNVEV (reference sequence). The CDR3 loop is CASSSRTSGRPTEQYF. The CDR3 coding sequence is TGTGCCAGCAGTTCCCGGACTAGCGGGAGGCCAACGGAGCAGTACTTC.

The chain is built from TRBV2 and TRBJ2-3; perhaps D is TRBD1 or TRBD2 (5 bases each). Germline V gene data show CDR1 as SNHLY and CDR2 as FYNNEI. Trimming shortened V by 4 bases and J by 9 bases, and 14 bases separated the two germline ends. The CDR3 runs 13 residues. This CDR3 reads CASSGTTEGTQYF. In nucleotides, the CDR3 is TGTGCCAGCAGTGGGACAACTGAGGGCACGCAGTATTTT.

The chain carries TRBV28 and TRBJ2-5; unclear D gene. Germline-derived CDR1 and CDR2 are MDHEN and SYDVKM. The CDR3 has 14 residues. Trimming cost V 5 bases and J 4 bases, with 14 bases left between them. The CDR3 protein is CASSLPKMGETQYF. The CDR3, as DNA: TGTGCCAGCAGTCTCCCAAAGATGGGAGAGACCCAGTACTTC.

The CDR3 coding sequence is TGTGCCAGCAGTTCATGGACACACACAGATACGCAGTATTTT. It encodes CASSSWTHTDTQYF. The chain recombines TRBV12-3 or TRBV12-4 with TRBJ2-3; D may be TRBD1 (5 bases). This CDR3 comprises 14 residues. The V end was cut by 4 bases, the J end by 2 bases, with 10 bases between.

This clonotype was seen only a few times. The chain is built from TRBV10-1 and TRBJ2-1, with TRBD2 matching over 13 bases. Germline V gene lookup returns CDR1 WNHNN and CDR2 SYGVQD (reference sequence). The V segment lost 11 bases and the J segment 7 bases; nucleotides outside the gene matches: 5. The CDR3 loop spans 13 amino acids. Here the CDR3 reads CACGTSGINEQFF. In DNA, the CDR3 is TGCGCCTGCGGGACTAGCGGGATAAATGAGCAGTTCTTC.

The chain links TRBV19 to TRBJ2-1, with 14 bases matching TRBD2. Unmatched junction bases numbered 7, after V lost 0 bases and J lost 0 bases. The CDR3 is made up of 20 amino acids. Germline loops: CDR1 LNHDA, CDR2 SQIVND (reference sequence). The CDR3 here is CASSIERTSGGTSSYNEQFF. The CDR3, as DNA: TGTGCCAGTAGTATAGAGCGGACTAGCGGGGGGACCAGCTCCTACAATGAGCAGTTCTTC. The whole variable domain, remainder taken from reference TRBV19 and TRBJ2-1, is DGGITQSPKYLFRKEGQNVTLSCEQNLNHDAMYWYRQDPGQGLRLIYYSQIVNDFQKGDIAEGYSVSREKKESFPLTVTSAQKNPTAFYLCASSIERTSGGTSSYNEQFFGPGTRLTVL.

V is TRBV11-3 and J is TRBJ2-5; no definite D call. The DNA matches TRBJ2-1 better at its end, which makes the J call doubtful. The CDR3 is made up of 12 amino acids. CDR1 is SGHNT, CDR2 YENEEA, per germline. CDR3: CASSYMNNEQFF. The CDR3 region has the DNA TGTGCCAGCAGCTATATGAACAATGAGCAGTTCTTC.

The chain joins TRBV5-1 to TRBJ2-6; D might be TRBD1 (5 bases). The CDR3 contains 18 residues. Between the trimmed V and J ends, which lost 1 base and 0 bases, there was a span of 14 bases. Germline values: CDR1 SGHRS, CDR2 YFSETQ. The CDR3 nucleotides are TGCGCCAGCAGCTTGAATTCCCGCAGGGCCTCTGGGGCCAACGTCCTGACTTTC. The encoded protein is CASSLNSRRASGANVLTF.

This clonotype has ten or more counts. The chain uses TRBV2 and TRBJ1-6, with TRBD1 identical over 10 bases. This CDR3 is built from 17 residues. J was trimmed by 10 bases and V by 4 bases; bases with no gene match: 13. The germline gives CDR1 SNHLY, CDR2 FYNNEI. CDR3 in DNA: TGTGCCAGCAGTGGCAACCGACAGGGGGCGGCGAGCTCACCCCTCCACTTT. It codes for CASSGNRQGAASSPLHF.

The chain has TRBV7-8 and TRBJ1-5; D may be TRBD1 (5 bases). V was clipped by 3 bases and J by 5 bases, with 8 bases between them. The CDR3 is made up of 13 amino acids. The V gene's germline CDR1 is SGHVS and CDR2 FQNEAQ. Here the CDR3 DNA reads TGTGCCAGCAGCTTCGACAGCTATCAGCCCCAGCATTTT. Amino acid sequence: CASSFDSYQPQHF.

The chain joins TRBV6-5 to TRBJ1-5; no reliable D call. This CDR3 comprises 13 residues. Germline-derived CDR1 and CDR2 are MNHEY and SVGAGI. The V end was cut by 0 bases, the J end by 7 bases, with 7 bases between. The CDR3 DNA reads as TGTGCCAGCAGTTACTCTTTGGACCAGCCCCAGCATTTT. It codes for CASSYSLDQPQHF.

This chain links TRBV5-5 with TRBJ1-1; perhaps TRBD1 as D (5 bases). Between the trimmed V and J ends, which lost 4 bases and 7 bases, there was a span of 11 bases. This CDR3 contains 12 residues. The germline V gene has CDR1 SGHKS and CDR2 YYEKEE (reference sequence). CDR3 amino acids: CASSRDVSEAFF. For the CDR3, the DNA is TGTGCCAGCAGCAGGGACGTGAGTGAAGCTTTCTTT.

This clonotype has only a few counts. The CDR3 sequence is CASSEASGIYNEQFF. Written as DNA, the CDR3 is TGCGCCAGCAGTGAGGCTAGCGGTATCTACAATGAGCAGTTCTTC. The V call is TRBV10-1, the J call TRBJ2-1, with 7 nucleotides matching TRBD2. There are 15 residues in the CDR3. CDR1 is WNHNN and CDR2 is SYGVQD in the germline V gene (reference sequence). V was pared by 2 bases and J by 3 bases, with 4 bases of the junction left unmatched.